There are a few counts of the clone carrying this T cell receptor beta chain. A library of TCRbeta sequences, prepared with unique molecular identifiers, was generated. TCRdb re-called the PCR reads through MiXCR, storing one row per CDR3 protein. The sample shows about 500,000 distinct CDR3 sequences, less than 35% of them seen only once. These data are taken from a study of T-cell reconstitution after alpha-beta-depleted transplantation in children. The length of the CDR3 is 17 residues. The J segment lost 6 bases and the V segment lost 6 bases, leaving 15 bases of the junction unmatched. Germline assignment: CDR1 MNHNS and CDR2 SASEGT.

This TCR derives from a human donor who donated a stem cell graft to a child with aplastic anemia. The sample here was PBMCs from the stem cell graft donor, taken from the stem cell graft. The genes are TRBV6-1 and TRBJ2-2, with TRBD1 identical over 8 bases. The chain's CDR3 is CASRRRLTGADSGELFF. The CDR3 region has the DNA TGTGCCAGCAGACGCCGGTTGACAGGGGCTGATTCCGGGGAGCTGTTTTTT.